The entry that follows covers one TCR beta chain sequence. TCRdb keeps only in-frame clones here, not all; method: immunoSEQ multiplex PCR. Of some 2,000,000 clones listed, about 94% are singletons. This sample stems from a study of shared clonotypes between healthy human individuals. Looking at the study overall: Aged 18 to 49, the donors were a couple of women and three men.

Positively selected for CCR7, the CD45RO-negative cells used as naive CD8 cells excluded terminally differentiated effector memory CD45RA+ cells. Every donor was a Caucasian adult from Nashville, Tennessee. The CDR3 is 13 residues long. Germline CDR1 is MDHEN and CDR2 is SYDVKM. The V end lost 6 bases, the J end lost 6 bases, and 14 bases lay between the germline ends. The sequencing sample was made of naive CD8+ T cells sorted from blood. This chain joins TRBV28 and TRBJ1-2; D is ambiguous. The receptor's source is a man younger than 35 in good health. The CDR3 reads CASSQALVDGYTF. Written as DNA, the CDR3 is TGTGCCAGCAGCCAGGCCCTGGTCGATGGCTACACCTTC.